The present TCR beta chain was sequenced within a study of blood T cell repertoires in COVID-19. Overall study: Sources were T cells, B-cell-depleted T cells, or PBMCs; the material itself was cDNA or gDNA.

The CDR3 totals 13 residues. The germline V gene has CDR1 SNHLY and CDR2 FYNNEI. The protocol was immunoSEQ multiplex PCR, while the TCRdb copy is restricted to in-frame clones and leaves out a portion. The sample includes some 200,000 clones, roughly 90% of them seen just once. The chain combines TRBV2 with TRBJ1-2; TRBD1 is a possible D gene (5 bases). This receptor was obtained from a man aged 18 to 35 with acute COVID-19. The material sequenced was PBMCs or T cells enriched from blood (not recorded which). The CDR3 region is CAKEGGENYGYTF. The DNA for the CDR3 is TGTGCTAAAGAAGGAGGGGAGAACTATGGCTACACCTTC. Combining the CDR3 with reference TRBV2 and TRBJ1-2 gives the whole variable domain EPEVTQTPSHQVTQMGQEVILRCVPISNHLYFYWYRQILGQKVEFLVSFYNNEISEKSEIFDDQFSVERPDGSNFTLKIRSTKLEDSAMYFCAKEGGENYGYTFGSGTRLTVV.